One sample yielded the 20 T cell receptor beta chains listed below, sequenced in a study of cytomegalovirus exposure and HLA in healthy donors. The PCR made use of 60 Vbeta and 13 Jbeta primers. Using immunoSEQ multiplex PCR, the repertoire was profiled, and TCRdb retains in-frame clones only, with some absent. The sample lists around 150,000 clones, about 82% occurring once. Material: PBMCs. These receptors all come from a female donor in good health and CMV-seropositive.

This chain uses TRBV5-1 with TRBJ2-7; no reliable D call. V was cut by 3 bases and J by 1 base, with 11 bases left in between. Germline values: CDR1 SGHRS, CDR2 YFSETQ. This CDR3 has 14 residues. The CDR3 DNA reads TGCGCCAGCAGCTCTAAAGACACTTCCTACGAGCAGTACTTC. Its translation: CASSSKDTSYEQYF.

This clone was seen a handful of times. The chain recombines TRBV28 with TRBJ1-6; 8 bases match TRBD1. Germline-derived CDR1 and CDR2 are MDHEN and SYDVKM. The V segment lost 6 bases and the J segment 7 bases; nucleotides outside the gene matches: 8. The CDR3 runs to 15 residues. CDR3 sequence reads: CASREDRGLNSPLHF. CDR3 nucleotide sequence: TGTGCCAGCAGGGAAGACAGGGGTTTGAATTCACCCCTCCACTTT.

The chain combines TRBV5-5 with TRBJ2-3; D is possibly TRBD2 (6 bases). Germline V gene sequence: CDR1 SGHKS, CDR2 YYEKEE (reference sequence). The CDR3 spans 13 residues. Trimming took off 4 bases at V and 2 bases at J, with 8 bases between the two ends. This CDR3 is CASSGTPTDTQYF. CDR3 coding DNA: TGTGCCAGCAGCGGGACTCCCACAGATACGCAGTATTTT.

J is TRBJ1-2 and V is TRBV4-1, with D possibly being TRBD1 (6 bases). Germline V gene data show CDR1 as MGHRA and CDR2 as YSYEKL. The CDR3 extends over 15 amino acids. V was cut by 1 base and J by 8 bases, with 17 bases left in between. CDR3 sequence reads: CASSQGFGGAEGYTF. CDR3 in DNA: TGCGCCAGCAGCCAAGGATTCGGGGGGGCGGAGGGCTACACCTTC.

This chain joins TRBV7-2 and TRBJ2-2; D unclear. CDR1 SGHTA and CDR2 FQGNSA come from the germline V gene. V dropped 1 base and J dropped 3 bases, with 9 bases sitting between them. The CDR3 has 15 residues. The CDR3 region is CASSLVPADTGELFF. CDR3 DNA sequence: TGTGCCAGCAGCTTAGTGCCGGCGGACACCGGGGAGCTGTTTTTT.

The chain recombines TRBV30 with TRBJ2-7; TRBD1 aligns across 8 bases. Germline V lookup: CDR1 GTSNPN, CDR2 SVGIG (reference sequence). J gave up 6 bases and V 1 base, and 5 bases lay outside the gene matches. CDR3 length equals 13 residues. The CDR3 sequence is CAWSGSRGLEQYF. The CDR3 bases are TGTGCCTGGAGTGGCTCCAGGGGGCTCGAGCAGTACTTC.

The rearrangement links TRBV5-1 to TRBJ2-2; TRBD1 agrees at 10 bases. The V gene's germline CDR1 is SGHRS and CDR2 YFSETQ. V trimming: 4 bases; J trimming: 0 bases; junction bases outside the gene matches: 6. This CDR3 has 17 residues. CDR3: CASSPRDRGTNTGELFF. The CDR3 bases are TGCGCCAGCAGCCCCCGGGACAGGGGAACGAACACCGGGGAGCTGTTTTTT.

V gene TRBV18 combines with J gene TRBJ1-3; TRBD1 aligns across 7 bases. Trimming removed 4 bases from V and 4 bases from J; junction bases left unmatched: 1. There are 13 residues in the CDR3. From germline, CDR1 is KGHSH and CDR2 LQKENI. CDR3 loop: CASSQGQGNTIYF. CDR3 DNA sequence: TGTGCCAGCTCACAGGGACAGGGAAACACCATATATTTT. Full variable domain (rest looked up from reference TRBV18 and TRBJ1-3): NAGVMQNPRHLVRRRGQEARLRCSPMKGHSHVYWYRQLPEEGLKFMVYLQKENIIDESGMPKERFSAEFPKEGPSILRIQQVVRGDSAAYFCASSQGQGNTIYFGEGSWLTVV.

V gene TRBV2 combines with J gene TRBJ2-3, with D maybe TRBD1 (5 bases). The CDR3 totals 14 residues. V lost 7 bases and J 3 bases, leaving 14 bases between the germline ends. CDR1 is SNHLY and CDR2 is FYNNEI in the germline V gene. The CDR3 DNA sequence: TGTGCCAGCACAGGGCCACTGGGGACAGATACGCAGTATTTT. Residues: CASTGPLGTDTQYF.

Comment on this clone: This sample includes further DNA sequences coding for the same CDR3. The chain links TRBV2 to TRBJ1-1, with 7 bases lining up with TRBD1. V was clipped by 4 bases and J by 1 base; unmatched bases: 0. The CDR3 contains 13 residues. The V gene's germline CDR1 is SNHLY and CDR2 FYNNEI. The CDR3 DNA reads TGTGCCAGCAGTGGACAGGGGAACACTGAAGCTTTCTTT. Protein sequence: CASSGQGNTEAFF.

This clone was observed a few times. The chain uses TRBV6-6 and TRBJ1-1; 7 bases align to TRBD1. This CDR3 is 15 amino acids long. Germline V gene lookup returns CDR1 MNHNY and CDR2 SVGAGI (reference sequence). J was trimmed by 4 bases and V by 2 bases; bases with no gene match: 7. CDR3 residues: CASSYGQGVATEAFF. In DNA, the CDR3 is TGTGCCAGCAGTTACGGTCAGGGGGTCGCCACTGAAGCTTTCTTT.

In this sample, this clone turned up a few times. This rearrangement joins TRBV7-3 to TRBJ1-1; D is perhaps TRBD1 (6 bases). The germline V gene encodes CDR1 SGHTA and CDR2 FQGTGA. This CDR3 is built from 16 residues. V lost 3 bases to trimming and J lost 0 bases, with 14 bases between them. This CDR3 reads CASSFGGPGMNTEAFF. For the CDR3, the DNA is TGTGCCAGCAGCTTCGGGGGGCCTGGGATGAACACTGAAGCTTTCTTT.

The genes are TRBV21-1 and TRBJ2-4; the DNA was not used to check the table's D call, TRBD1. TRBV21-1 is flagged as a pseudogene. This CDR3 comprises 14 residues. The CDR3 nucleotides read TGTGCCAGCAGCTTACAGGGAGCCAAAAACATTCAGTACTTC. Amino acid sequence: CASSLQGAKNIQYF.

The V call is TRBV9, the J call TRBJ2-3; 9 nucleotides align to TRBD1. Trimming cost V 4 bases and J 6 bases; bases outside gene matches: 12. This CDR3 contains 16 residues. From germline, CDR1 is SGDLS and CDR2 YYNGEE. The CDR3 protein is CASSPRQGDSRDTQYF. DNA of the CDR3: TGTGCCAGCAGCCCCCGACAGGGGGACTCGCGGGATACGCAGTATTTT.

The genes are TRBV4-1 and TRBJ1-6; 8 nucleotides agree with TRBD1. Per germline, CDR1 MGHRA and CDR2 YSYEKL. With 0 bases clipped from V and 8 bases from J, the junction kept 6 bases outside the gene matches. The CDR3 has 16 residues. CDR3 DNA sequence: TGCGCCAGCAGCCAAGAGTTGGGACAGGAGTATTCACCCCTCCACTTT. Its translation: CASSQELGQEYSPLHF.

The CDR3 region is CASWTSGGSTDTQYF. In DNA form, the CDR3 reads TGTGCCAGCTGGACTAGCGGGGGAAGCACAGATACGCAGTATTTT. V gene TRBV27 combines with J gene TRBJ2-3, with 13 bases matching TRBD2. Germline assignment: CDR1 MNHEY and CDR2 SMNVEV (reference sequence). V shed 8 bases and J 0 bases; nucleotides not matched to a gene: 2. The CDR3 extends over 15 amino acids.

This clone came up a few times. The CDR3: CASSPGGATDTQYF. CDR3 nucleotides: TGTGCCAGCTCACCTGGGGGGGCCACAGATACGCAGTATTTT. This sequence joins TRBV18 and TRBJ2-3; D might be TRBD2 (7 bases). V lost 3 bases, J lost 2 bases, and 9 bases lay in between. CDR3 size: 14 residues. Germline V CDR1 and CDR2: KGHSH, LQKENI.

The gene calls are TRBV27 and TRBJ1-3; D gene ambiguous. CDR1 MNHEY and CDR2 SMNVEV come from the germline V gene (reference sequence). Trimming removed 6 bases from V and 0 bases from J, with 9 bases in between. CDR3 length: 14 amino acids. The CDR3 sequence: CASRPTYSGNTIYF. In nucleotides, the CDR3 is TGTGCCAGCAGGCCGACTTACTCTGGAAACACCATATATTTT.

This clone has just one count. V usage is TRBV5-6 and J usage is TRBJ2-2; 8 positions match TRBD2. Germline loops: CDR1 SGHDT, CDR2 YYEEEE. With 4 bases clipped from V and 10 bases from J, the junction kept 3 bases outside the gene matches. The CDR3 spans 12 residues. This chain's CDR3 is CASSPGGAELFF. In nucleotides, the CDR3 is TGTGCCAGCAGCCCCGGGGGGGCGGAGCTGTTTTTT.

This rearrangement joins TRBV28 to TRBJ1-1; 7 nucleotides align to TRBD1. J lost 0 bases, V lost 3 bases, and 7 bases had no gene match. Per the germline V gene, CDR1 is MDHEN and CDR2 is SYDVKM. The CDR3 totals 16 residues. CDR3 sequence: CASSLQPGQMNTEAFF. CDR3 nucleotide sequence: TGTGCCAGCAGTTTGCAACCGGGACAGATGAACACTGAAGCTTTCTTT.